The T cell receptor beta chain described here comes from a study of blood T cell repertoires in COVID-19. CDR3 length equals 15 residues. Per germline, CDR1 MDHEN and CDR2 SYDVKM. Trimming took 3 bases from V and 2 from J; bases not matched to a gene: 4. Measured with immunoSEQ multiplex PCR; TCRdb has only the in-frame clones, and not every one. Of roughly 140,000 clones in the sample, 70% to 90% were seen once. This sequence originates from a middle-aged woman with active or convalescent COVID-19. This chain joins TRBV28 and TRBJ1-2, with 9 nucleotides matching TRBD1. Sequenced sample: peripheral blood. The CDR3 is CASSFLDRGNYGYTF. The DNA for the CDR3 is TGTGCCAGCAGTTTCCTCGACAGGGGGAACTATGGCTACACCTTC.